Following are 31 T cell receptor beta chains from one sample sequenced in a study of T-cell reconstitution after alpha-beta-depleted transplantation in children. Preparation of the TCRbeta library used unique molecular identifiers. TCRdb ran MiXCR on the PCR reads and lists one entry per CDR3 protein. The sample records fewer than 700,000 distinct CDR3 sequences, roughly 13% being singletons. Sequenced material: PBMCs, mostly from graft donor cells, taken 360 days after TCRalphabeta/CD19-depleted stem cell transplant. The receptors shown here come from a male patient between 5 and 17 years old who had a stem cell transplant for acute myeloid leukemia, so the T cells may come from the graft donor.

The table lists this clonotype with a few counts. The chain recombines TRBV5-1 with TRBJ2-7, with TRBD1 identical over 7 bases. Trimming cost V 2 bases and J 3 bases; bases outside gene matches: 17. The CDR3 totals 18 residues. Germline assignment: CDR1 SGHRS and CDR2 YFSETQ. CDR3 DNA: TGCGCCAGCAGCTTTTGGGACAGATTTAAGGAAAACGGCTACGAGCAGTACTTC. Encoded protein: CASSFWDRFKENGYEQYF. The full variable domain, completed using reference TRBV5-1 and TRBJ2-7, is KAGVTQTPRYLIKTRGQQVTLSCSPISGHRSVSWYQQTPGQGLQFLFEYFSETQRNKGNFPGRFSGRQFSNSRSEMNVSTLELGDSALYLCASSFWDRFKENGYEQYFGPGTRLTVT.

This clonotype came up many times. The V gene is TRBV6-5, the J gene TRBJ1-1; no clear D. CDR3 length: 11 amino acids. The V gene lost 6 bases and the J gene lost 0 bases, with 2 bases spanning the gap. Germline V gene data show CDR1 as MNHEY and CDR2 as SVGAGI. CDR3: CASRLNTEAFF. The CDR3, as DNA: TGTGCCAGCAGATTGAACACTGAAGCTTTCTTT.

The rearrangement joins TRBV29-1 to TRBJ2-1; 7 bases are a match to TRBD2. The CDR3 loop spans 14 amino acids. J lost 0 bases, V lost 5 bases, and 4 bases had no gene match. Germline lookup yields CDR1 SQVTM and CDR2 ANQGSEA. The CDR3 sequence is CSVTRGSSYNEQFF. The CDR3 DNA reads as TGCAGCGTTACCCGCGGGAGCTCCTACAATGAGCAGTTCTTC.

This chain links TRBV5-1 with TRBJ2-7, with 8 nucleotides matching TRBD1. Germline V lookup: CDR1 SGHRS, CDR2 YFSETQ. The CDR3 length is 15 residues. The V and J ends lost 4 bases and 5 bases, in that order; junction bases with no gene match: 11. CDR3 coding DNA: TGCGCCAGCAGCAGATCGGGACAGGCGCTCCACGAGCAGTACTTC. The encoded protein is CASSRSGQALHEQYF. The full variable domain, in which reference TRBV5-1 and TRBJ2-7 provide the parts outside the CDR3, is KAGVTQTPRYLIKTRGQQVTLSCSPISGHRSVSWYQQTPGQGLQFLFEYFSETQRNKGNFPGRFSGRQFSNSRSEMNVSTLELGDSALYLCASSRSGQALHEQYFGPGTRLTVT.

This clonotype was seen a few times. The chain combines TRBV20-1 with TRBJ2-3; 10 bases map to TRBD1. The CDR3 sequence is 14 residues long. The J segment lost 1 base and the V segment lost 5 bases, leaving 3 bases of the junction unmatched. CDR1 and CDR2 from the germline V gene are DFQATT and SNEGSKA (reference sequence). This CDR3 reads CSAAGTGGTDTQYF. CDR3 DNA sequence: TGCAGTGCTGCCGGGACAGGGGGCACAGATACGCAGTATTTT.

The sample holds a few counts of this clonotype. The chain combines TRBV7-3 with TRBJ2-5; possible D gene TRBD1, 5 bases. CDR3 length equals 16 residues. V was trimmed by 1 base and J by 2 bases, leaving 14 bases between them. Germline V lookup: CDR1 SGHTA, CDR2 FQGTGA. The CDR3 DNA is TGTGCCAGCAGCTTAAGGGGTCGACAGCCACAAGAGACCCAGTACTTC. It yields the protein CASSLRGRQPQETQYF.

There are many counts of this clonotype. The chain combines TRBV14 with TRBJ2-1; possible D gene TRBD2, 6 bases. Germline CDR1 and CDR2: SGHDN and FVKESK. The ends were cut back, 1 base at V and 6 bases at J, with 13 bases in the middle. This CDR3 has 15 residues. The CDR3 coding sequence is TGTGCCAGCAGCCAAGCGGGACTGCGCCCCAATGAGCAGTTCTTC. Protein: CASSQAGLRPNEQFF.

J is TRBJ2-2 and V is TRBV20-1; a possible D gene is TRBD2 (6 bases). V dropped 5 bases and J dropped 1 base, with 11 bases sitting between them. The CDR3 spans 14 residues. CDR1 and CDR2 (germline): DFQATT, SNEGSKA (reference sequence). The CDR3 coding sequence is TGCAGTGCTCAGGCGCGGGGGAACACCGGGGAGCTGTTTTTT. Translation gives CSAQARGNTGELFF.

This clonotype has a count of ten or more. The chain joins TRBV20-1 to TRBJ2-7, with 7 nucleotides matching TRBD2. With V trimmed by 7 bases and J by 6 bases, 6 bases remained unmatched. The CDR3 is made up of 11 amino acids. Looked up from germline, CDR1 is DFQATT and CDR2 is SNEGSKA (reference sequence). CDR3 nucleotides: TGCAGTGGCTCGGGAGGAGGCGAGCAGTACTTC. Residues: CSGSGGGEQYF.

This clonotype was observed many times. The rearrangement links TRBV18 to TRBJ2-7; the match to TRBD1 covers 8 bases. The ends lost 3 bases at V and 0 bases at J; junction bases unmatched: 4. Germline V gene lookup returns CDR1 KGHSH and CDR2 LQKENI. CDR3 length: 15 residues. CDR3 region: CASSPGQGLSYEQYF. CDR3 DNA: TGTGCCAGCTCACCCGGACAGGGTCTCTCCTACGAGCAGTACTTC. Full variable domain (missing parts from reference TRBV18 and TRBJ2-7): NAGVMQNPRHLVRRRGQEARLRCSPMKGHSHVYWYRQLPEEGLKFMVYLQKENIIDESGMPKERFSAEFPKEGPSILRIQQVVRGDSAAYFCASSPGQGLSYEQYFGPGTRLTVT.

The CDR3 nucleotides are TGCAGTGCTCCGCGGGGAGCGGGCCTCGGGGAGACCCAGTACTTC. This encodes CSAPRGAGLGETQYF. The chain combines TRBV20-1 with TRBJ2-5, with D perhaps TRBD2 (6 bases). This CDR3 has 15 amino acids. V shed 5 bases and J shed 5 bases, with 21 bases lying between them. The germline gives CDR1 DFQATT, CDR2 SNEGSKA (reference sequence).

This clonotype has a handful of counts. Here the CDR3 reads CASSSGTGWGTRTEAFF. The CDR3 nucleotides read TGTGCCAGCAGTTCCGGGACAGGGTGGGGAACAAGGACTGAAGCTTTCTTT. The chain is built from TRBV6-2 or TRBV6-3 and TRBJ1-1, with 9 positions matching TRBD1. The CDR3 has 17 residues. The germline V gene encodes CDR1 MNHEY and CDR2 SVGEGT. V shed 4 bases and J 5 bases; nucleotides not matched to a gene: 14.

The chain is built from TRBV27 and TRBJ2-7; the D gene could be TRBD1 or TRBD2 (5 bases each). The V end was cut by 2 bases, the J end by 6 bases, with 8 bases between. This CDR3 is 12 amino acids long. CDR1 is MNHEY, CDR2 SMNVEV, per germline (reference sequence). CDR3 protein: CASSLRGAEQYF. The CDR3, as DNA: TGTGCCAGCAGTTTAAGAGGGGCCGAGCAGTACTTC.

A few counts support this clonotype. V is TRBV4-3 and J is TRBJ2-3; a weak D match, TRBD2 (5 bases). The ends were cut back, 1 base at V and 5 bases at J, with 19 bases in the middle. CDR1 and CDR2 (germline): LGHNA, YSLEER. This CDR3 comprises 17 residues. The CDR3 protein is CASSQGAGLPFVDTQYF. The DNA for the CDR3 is TGCGCCAGCAGCCAAGGGGCCGGACTCCCGTTCGTAGATACGCAGTATTTT.

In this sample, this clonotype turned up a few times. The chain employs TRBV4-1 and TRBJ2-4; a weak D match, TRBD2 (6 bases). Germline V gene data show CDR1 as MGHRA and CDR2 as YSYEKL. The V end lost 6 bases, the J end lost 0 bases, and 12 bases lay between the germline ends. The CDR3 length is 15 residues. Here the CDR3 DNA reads TGCGCCAGCAGTCTCATAGCGGAAGCCAAAAACATTCAGTACTTC. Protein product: CASSLIAEAKNIQYF.

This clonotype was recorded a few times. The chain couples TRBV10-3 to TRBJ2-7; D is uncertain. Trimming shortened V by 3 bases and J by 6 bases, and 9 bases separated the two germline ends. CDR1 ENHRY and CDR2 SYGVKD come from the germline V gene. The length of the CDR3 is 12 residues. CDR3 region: CAISEELLEQYF. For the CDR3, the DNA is TGTGCCATCAGTGAAGAACTTCTCGAGCAGTACTTC.

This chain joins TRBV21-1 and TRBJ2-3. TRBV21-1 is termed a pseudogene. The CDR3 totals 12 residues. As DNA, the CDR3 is TGTGCCAGCAGCAAAGCGACAGATACGCAGTATTTT. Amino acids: CASSKATDTQYF.

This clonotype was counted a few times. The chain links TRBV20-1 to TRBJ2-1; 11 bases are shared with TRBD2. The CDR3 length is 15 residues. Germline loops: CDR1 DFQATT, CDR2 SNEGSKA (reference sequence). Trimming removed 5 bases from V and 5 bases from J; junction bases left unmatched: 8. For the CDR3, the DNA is TGCAGTGCTGGCCCGACTAGCGGGGCTCACAATGAGCAGTTCTTC. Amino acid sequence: CSAGPTSGAHNEQFF.

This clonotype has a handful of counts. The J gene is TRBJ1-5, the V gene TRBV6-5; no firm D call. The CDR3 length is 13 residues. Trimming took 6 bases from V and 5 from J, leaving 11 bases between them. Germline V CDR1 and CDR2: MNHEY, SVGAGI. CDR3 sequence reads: CASSRDTDQPQHF. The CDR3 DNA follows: TGTGCCAGCAGCCGTGACACCGATCAGCCCCAGCATTTT.

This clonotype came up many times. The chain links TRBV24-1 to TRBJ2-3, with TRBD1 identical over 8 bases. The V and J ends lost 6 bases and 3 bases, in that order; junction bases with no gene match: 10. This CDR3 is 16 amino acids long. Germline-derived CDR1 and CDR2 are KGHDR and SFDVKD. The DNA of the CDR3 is TGTGCCACCAGTCTGGGAGGACAGGGTCTGACAGATACGCAGTATTTT. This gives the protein CATSLGGQGLTDTQYF.

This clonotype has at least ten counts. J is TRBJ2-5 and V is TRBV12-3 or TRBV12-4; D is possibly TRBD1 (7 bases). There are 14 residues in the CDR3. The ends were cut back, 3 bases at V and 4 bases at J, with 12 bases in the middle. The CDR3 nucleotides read TGTGCCAGCAGTTTCGGAGGGGGCGCAGAGACCCAGTACTTC. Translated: CASSFGGGAETQYF.

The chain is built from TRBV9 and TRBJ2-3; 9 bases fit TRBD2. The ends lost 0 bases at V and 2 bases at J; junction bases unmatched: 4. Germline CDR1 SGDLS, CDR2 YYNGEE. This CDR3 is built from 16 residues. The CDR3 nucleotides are TGTGCCAGCAGCGTAGCCGCGGGAGGGCCCACAGATACGCAGTATTTT. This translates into CASSVAAGGPTDTQYF.

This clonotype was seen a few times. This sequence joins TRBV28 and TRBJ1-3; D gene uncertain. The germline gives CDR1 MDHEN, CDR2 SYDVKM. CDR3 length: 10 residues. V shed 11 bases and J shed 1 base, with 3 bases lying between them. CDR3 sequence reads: CAVSGNTIYF. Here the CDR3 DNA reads TGTGCCGTTTCTGGAAACACCATATATTTT.

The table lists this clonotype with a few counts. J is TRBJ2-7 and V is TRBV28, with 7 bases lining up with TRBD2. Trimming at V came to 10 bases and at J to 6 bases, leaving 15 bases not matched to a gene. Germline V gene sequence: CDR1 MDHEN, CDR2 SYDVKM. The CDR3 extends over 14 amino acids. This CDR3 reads CAISQGGEGLEQYF. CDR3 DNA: TGTGCCATCTCCCAGGGAGGGGAGGGTCTCGAGCAGTACTTC. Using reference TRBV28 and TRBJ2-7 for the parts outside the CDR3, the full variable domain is DVKVTQSSRYLVKRTGEKVFLECVQDMDHENMFWYRQDPGLGLRLIYFSYDVKMKEKGDIPEGYSVSREKKERFSLILESASTNQTSMYLCAISQGGEGLEQYFGPGTRLTVT.

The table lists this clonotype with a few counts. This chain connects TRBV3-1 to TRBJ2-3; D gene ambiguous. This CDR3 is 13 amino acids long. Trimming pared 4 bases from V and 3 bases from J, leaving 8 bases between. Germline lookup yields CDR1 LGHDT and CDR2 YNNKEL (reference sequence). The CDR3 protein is CASSPYITDTQYF. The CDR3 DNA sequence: TGTGCCAGCAGCCCTTACATAACAGATACGCAGTATTTT.

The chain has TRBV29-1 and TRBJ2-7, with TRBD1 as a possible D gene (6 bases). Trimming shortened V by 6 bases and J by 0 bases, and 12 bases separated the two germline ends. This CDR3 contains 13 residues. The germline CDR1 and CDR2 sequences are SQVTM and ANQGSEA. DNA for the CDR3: TGCAGCGTCCATACAGGGACCTCCTACGAGCAGTACTTC. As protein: CSVHTGTSYEQYF.

The CDR3 sequence: CASSWAGGEYEQYF. The CDR3 DNA reads as TGTGCCAGCAGTTGGGCGGGAGGGGAATACGAGCAGTACTTC. The chain joins TRBV27 to TRBJ2-7, with 9 bases fitting TRBD2. Trimming took 4 bases from V and 4 from J; bases not matched to a gene: 5. Germline loops: CDR1 MNHEY, CDR2 SMNVEV (reference sequence). The CDR3 runs 14 residues.

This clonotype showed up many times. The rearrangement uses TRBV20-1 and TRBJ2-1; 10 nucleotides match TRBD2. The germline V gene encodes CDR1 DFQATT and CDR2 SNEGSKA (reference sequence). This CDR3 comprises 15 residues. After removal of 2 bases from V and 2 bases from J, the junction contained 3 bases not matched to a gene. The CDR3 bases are TGCAGTGCTAGAAGTCTAGCGGGGGCCTACAATGAGCAGTTCTTC. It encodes CSARSLAGAYNEQFF.

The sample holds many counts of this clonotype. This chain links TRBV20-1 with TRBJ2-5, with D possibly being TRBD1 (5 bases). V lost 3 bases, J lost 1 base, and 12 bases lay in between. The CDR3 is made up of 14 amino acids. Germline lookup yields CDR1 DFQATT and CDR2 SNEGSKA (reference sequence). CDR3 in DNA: TGCAGTGCTAGCCTGTGGGGCCGCCAAGAGACCCAGTACTTC. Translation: CSASLWGRQETQYF.

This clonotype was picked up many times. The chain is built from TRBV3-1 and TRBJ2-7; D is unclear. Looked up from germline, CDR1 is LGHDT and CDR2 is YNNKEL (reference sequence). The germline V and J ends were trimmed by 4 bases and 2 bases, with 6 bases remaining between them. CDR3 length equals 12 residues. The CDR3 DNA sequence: TGTGCCAGCAGCCCCTCCCCCTACGAGCAGTACTTC. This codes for CASSPSPYEQYF.

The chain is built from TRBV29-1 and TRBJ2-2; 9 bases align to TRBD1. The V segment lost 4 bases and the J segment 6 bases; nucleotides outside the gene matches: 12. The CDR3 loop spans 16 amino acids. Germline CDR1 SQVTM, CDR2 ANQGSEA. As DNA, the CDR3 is TGCAGCGTTGTTCCGGGGGGACAGGGAGGCGCCGGGGAGCTGTTTTTT. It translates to CSVVPGGQGGAGELFF.